The 16 T cell receptor beta chains listed next were all sequenced from one sample in a study of blood T cells in healthy people across ages. A sample-barcoded 5' primer and a J-beta primer mix were used in a second PCR of about 6 to 11 cycles. TCRdb re-called the 5' RACE reads with MiXCR, one entry per CDR3 protein. Of about a million distinct CDR3 sequences listed, 40% to 60% are singletons. The specimen was blood. Receptors originate from a young man in good health.

This clonotype appeared a few times. V gene TRBV5-6 combines with J gene TRBJ2-2; 10 positions agree with TRBD1. In germline, CDR1 is SGHDT, CDR2 YYEEEE. CDR3 length equals 15 residues. V shed 4 bases, J shed 5 bases, and the junction held 5 bases outside the gene matches. The CDR3 region is CASSSRDRGTGELFF. CDR3 bases: TGTGCCAGCAGCAGCCGGGACAGGGGAACCGGGGAGCTGTTTTTT.

This clonotype was seen a few times. The V and J genes are TRBV6-1 and TRBJ1-2, with no clear D. CDR3 length equals 13 residues. Germline CDR1 is MNHNS and CDR2 is SASEGT. Trimming took 3 bases from V and 1 from J, leaving 6 bases between them. Here the CDR3 DNA reads TGTGCCAGCAGTGAGGAGTTTAACTATGGCTACACCTTC. Protein product: CASSEEFNYGYTF.

The chain is built from TRBV15 and TRBJ1-2; 9 nucleotides line up with TRBD1. The CDR3 extends over 15 amino acids. V dropped 5 bases and J dropped 3; count of bases not matched to a gene: 7. CDR1 is LNHNV, CDR2 YYDKDF, per germline (reference sequence). The CDR3 DNA reads TGTGCCACCAGCGAACCCCGGACAGGGGACTATGGCTACACCTTC. This sequence encodes CATSEPRTGDYGYTF.

For the CDR3, the DNA is TGCAGTGCTAGAGCCACCCCCCAGGGTTTGAACGAGCAGTACTTC. Protein: CSARATPQGLNEQYF. This chain uses TRBV20-1 with TRBJ2-7, with D possibly being TRBD1 (5 bases). There are 15 residues in the CDR3. Trimming cost V 1 base and J 5 bases, with 18 bases left between them. Germline V gives CDR1 DFQATT, CDR2 SNEGSKA (reference sequence).

The V call is TRBV2, the J call TRBJ2-7, with TRBD1 identical over 7 bases. The CDR3 length is 13 residues. V shed 6 bases and J 3 bases; nucleotides not matched to a gene: 5. CDR1 SNHLY and CDR2 FYNNEI come from the germline V gene. For the CDR3, the DNA is TGTGCCAGCAGCGGGACAGTTTTCTACGAGCAGTACTTC. Translation: CASSGTVFYEQYF.

The chain carries TRBV25-1 and TRBJ2-5; TRBD1 agrees at 10 bases. Germline V CDR1 and CDR2: MGHDK, SYGVNS. CDR3 length equals 14 residues. The junction had 4 bases not matched to a gene; V was cut back by 7 bases and J by 2 bases. The CDR3 bases are TGTGCCAGCACGTCGGGACAGGGGCAAGAGACCCAGTACTTC. This sequence encodes CASTSGQGQETQYF.

This chain links TRBV9 with TRBJ2-1; 9 bases are a match to TRBD2. CDR3 length: 16 residues. The trim removed 0 bases at V and 4 bases at J, leaving 5 bases unmatched. Germline V lookup: CDR1 SGDLS, CDR2 YYNGEE. For the CDR3, the DNA is TGTGCCAGCAGCGTAGGGGGCGGGGGGGGTTACAATGAGCAGTTCTTC. This gives the protein CASSVGGGGGYNEQFF.

The chain links TRBV29-1 to TRBJ1-2; D remains ambiguous. V lost 3 bases, J lost 3 bases, and 11 bases lay in between. Germline CDR1 SQVTM, CDR2 ANQGSEA. This CDR3 region has 13 residues. CDR3 in DNA: TGCAGCGTTGATCTGAACCCTGACTATGGCTACACCTTC. It specifies CSVDLNPDYGYTF. The full variable domain, in which reference TRBV29-1 and TRBJ1-2 provide the parts outside the CDR3, is SAVISQKPSRDICQRGTSLTIQCQVDSQVTMMFWYRQQPGQSLTLIATANQGSEATYESGFVIDKFPISRPNLTFSTLTVSNMSPEDSSIYLCSVDLNPDYGYTFGSGTRLTVV.

The chain uses TRBV12-3 or TRBV12-4 and TRBJ2-7; D is perhaps TRBD1 (6 bases). The length of the CDR3 is 12 residues. The germline V and J ends were trimmed by 7 bases and 5 bases, with 12 bases remaining between them. The CDR3 nucleotides are TGTGCCAGCACAACAGGGATCCACGAGCAGTACTTC. It translates to CASTTGIHEQYF.

There are a few counts of this clonotype. The rearrangement links TRBV29-1 to TRBJ2-3; 12 positions match TRBD1. With 2 bases clipped from V and 6 bases from J, the junction kept 3 bases outside the gene matches. This CDR3 spans 14 amino acids. The germline CDR1 and CDR2 sequences are SQVTM and ANQGSEA. CDR3 coding DNA: TGCAGCGTTGAATTGGGACAGGGGGCGGATACGCAGTATTTT. Its translation is CSVELGQGADTQYF.

This clonotype was seen only a few times. The germline gene is not matched at one end of the junction; a read error may be the cause. The chain carries TRBV7-9 and TRBJ2-7; D may be TRBD2 (5 bases). Germline loops: CDR1 SEHNR, CDR2 FQNEAQ (reference sequence). This CDR3 has 13 residues. The CDR3 DNA follows: TGTGCCAGTAGCTCGGGGAACTTATACGAGCAGTACTTC. Protein: CASSSGNLYEQYF.

In its sample, this clonotype was seen many times. The rearrangement joins TRBV10-3 to TRBJ2-5, with TRBD1 matching 9 bases. Trimming took 1 base from V and 3 from J; bases not matched to a gene: 3. CDR1 and CDR2 from the germline V gene are ENHRY and SYGVKD. This CDR3 is 15 amino acids long. The CDR3 nucleotides read TGTGCCATCAGTGAGTGGGACAGGGAGGAAGAGACCCAGTACTTC. Amino acids: CAISEWDREEETQYF.

V gene TRBV12-3 or TRBV12-4 combines with J gene TRBJ2-1; 7 bases map to TRBD2. CDR3 length: 13 residues. The V and J ends lost 6 bases and 7 bases, in that order; junction bases with no gene match: 6. This CDR3 reads CASRLADANEQFF. CDR3 bases: TGTGCCAGCAGGCTAGCGGATGCTAATGAGCAGTTCTTC.

The rearrangement links TRBV20-1 to TRBJ2-3; TRBD2 agrees at 11 bases. The V gene's germline CDR1 is DFQATT and CDR2 SNEGSKA (reference sequence). The V gene end was trimmed by 1 base and the J gene end by 3 bases; junction bases not matched to a gene: 3. This CDR3 has 15 amino acids. The CDR3 reads CSARAGTSGTDTQYF. The CDR3 DNA is TGCAGTGCTAGAGCCGGGACTAGCGGTACAGATACGCAGTATTTT.

The CDR3 is CASSYSAGRGWGNEQFF. CDR3 nucleotide sequence: TGTGCCAGCAGTTACTCTGCGGGAAGAGGATGGGGTAATGAGCAGTTCTTC. V and J are TRBV6-5 and TRBJ2-1; TRBD2 might be the D (6 bases). In germline, CDR1 is MNHEY, CDR2 SVGAGI. V was pared by 0 bases and J by 7 bases, with 19 bases between. This CDR3 contains 17 residues.

This clonotype has more than one count but fewer than ten. This chain connects TRBV6-5 to TRBJ1-4; D unclear. This CDR3 contains 12 residues. V was shortened by 4 bases and J by 7 bases, with 7 bases between the two germline ends. Germline CDR1 and CDR2: MNHEY and SVGAGI. CDR3 amino acids: CASSSGVEKLFF. The CDR3 DNA is TGTGCCAGCAGTTCCGGGGTTGAAAAACTGTTTTTT.